Each of the 14 T cell receptor beta chains below was sequenced from the same sample in a study of molecular identifiers for immune sequencing clone quantification. TCRdb independently ran MiXCR on the PCR reads; one entry per CDR3 protein. The sample gives 490,000 or so distinct CDR3 sequences, about 26% of which show up once; around 0.78% is in the top ten. The specimen was naive CD8+ T cells from blood, with Jurkat cell RNA spiked in. The subset was: FACS-sorted CD8+CD4-CCR7+CD45RA+ naive T cells. The origin of the receptors is a human donor in good health. Some libraries in this study had Jurkat cell RNA spiked in.

This clonotype was detected many times. The genes are TRBV29-1 and TRBJ2-3, with 9 bases that match TRBD1. This CDR3 comprises 16 residues. J lost 2 bases, V lost 2 bases, and 8 bases had no gene match. The germline V gene has CDR1 SQVTM and CDR2 ANQGSEA. The CDR3 loop reads CSVETRGTGYTDTQYF. The CDR3 DNA reads TGCAGCGTTGAAACGCGCGGGACAGGGTACACAGATACGCAGTATTTT.

This clonotype was observed a few times. V gene TRBV4-1 combines with J gene TRBJ2-2, with D perhaps matching TRBD2 (5 bases). V lost 0 bases, J lost 7 bases, and 9 bases lay in between. This CDR3 has 14 amino acids. Germline assignment: CDR1 MGHRA and CDR2 YSYEKL. The CDR3 spells CASSQDSGFGELFF. CDR3 DNA sequence: TGCGCCAGCAGCCAAGATTCGGGGTTCGGGGAGCTGTTTTTT.

The V call is TRBV15, the J call TRBJ2-7; 12 bases map to TRBD2. Germline CDR1 is LNHNV and CDR2 is YYDKDF (reference sequence). The V segment lost 0 bases and the J segment 6 bases; nucleotides outside the gene matches: 3. CDR3 length equals 15 residues. CDR3 nucleotides: TGTGCCACCAGCAGAGATACTAGCGGGGGGTTCGAGCAGTACTTC. Its protein is CATSRDTSGGFEQYF.

This clonotype appeared many times. For the CDR3, the DNA is TGTGCCAGCAGCCCCGAGCAGATGTACCAAGAGACCCAGTACTTC. It is translated as CASSPEQMYQETQYF. This chain joins TRBV7-9 and TRBJ2-5; unclear D gene. Germline lookup yields CDR1 SEHNR and CDR2 FQNEAQ (reference sequence). The CDR3 runs 15 residues. V lost 5 bases to trimming and J lost 0 bases, with 13 bases between them.

The chain combines TRBV30 with TRBJ2-7; D not resolved. Germline-derived CDR1 and CDR2 are GTSNPN and SVGIG (reference sequence). V was pared by 3 bases and J by 7 bases, with 10 bases between. CDR3 size: 11 residues. The CDR3, as DNA: TGTGCCTGGAGCGTCCCTGGGGAGCAGTACTTC. The encoded protein is CAWSVPGEQYF.

This clonotype showed up just a few times. CDR3 loop: CASSLSTWTPEQPQETQYF. CDR3 nucleotides: TGCGCCAGCAGCCTCAGTACATGGACGCCAGAACAGCCACAAGAGACCCAGTACTTC. The J gene is TRBJ2-5, the V gene TRBV4-3; the D is unclear. Trimming removed 4 bases from V and 2 bases from J, with 26 bases in between. CDR3 length: 19 amino acids. Germline CDR1 is LGHNA and CDR2 is YSLEER.

Turning to this clonotype: A single base separates this from a much larger clone, so it may be a read error. The chain carries TRBV4-1 and TRBJ1-1, with D possibly matching TRBD1 (5 bases). CDR1 MGHRA and CDR2 YSYEKL come from the germline V gene. This CDR3 region has 16 residues. CDR3 in amino acids: CASSLKITWGNTGAFF. In DNA form, the CDR3 reads TGCGCCAGCAGCCTCAAGATCACCTGGGGCAACACTGGAGCTTTCTTT.

This clonotype was found a few times. The chain is built from TRBV23-1 and TRBJ2-7; 13 positions agree with TRBD2. TRBV23-1 counts as an open reading frame of uncertain function. J was trimmed by 2 bases and V by 4 bases; bases with no gene match: 14. CDR3 length: 19 residues. The CDR3 DNA reads TGCGCCAGCAGTCTAGAAGACACCAGGACTAGCGGGAGTCCCTACGAGCAGTACTTC. As protein: CASSLEDTRTSGSPYEQYF.

The chain combines TRBV10-3 with TRBJ2-7; 8 bases are a match to TRBD1. CDR3 length: 15 amino acids. Losses at the gene ends were 6 bases for V and 4 bases for J; bases not matched to a gene: 11. CDR1 ENHRY and CDR2 SYGVKD come from the germline V gene. The CDR3 loop reads CAISSGTGRRYEQYF. The CDR3 DNA sequence: TGTGCCATCAGCTCCGGGACAGGTCGAAGGTACGAGCAGTACTTC.

Comment on this clonotype: This may arise from a read error, as a much more abundant clone is one base away. The CDR3 DNA follows: TGCAGCGTACCAAAATTGGATAGCGACGAGCAGCACTTC. It codes for CSVPKLDSDEQHF. The rearrangement links TRBV29-1 to TRBJ2-7; D perhaps matches TRBD2 (5 bases). In germline, CDR1 is SQVTM, CDR2 ANQGSEA. This CDR3 spans 13 amino acids.

V usage is TRBV5-3 and J usage is TRBJ2-7; tentatively, D is TRBD2 (5 bases). TRBV5-3 is an open reading frame whose function is uncertain. This CDR3 spans 16 amino acids. V was pared by 9 bases and J by 1 base, with 23 bases between. The CDR3 here is CANSLYQADDSYEQYF. CDR3 nucleotide sequence: TGTGCCAACAGCTTGTATCAAGCGGATGATTCCTACGAGCAGTACTTC.

In the case of this clonotype: A much larger clone differs from this one at a single base, so this may be a read error. The gene calls are TRBV18 and TRBJ2-3; D unresolved. Per germline, CDR1 KGHSH and CDR2 LQKENI. The CDR3 sequence is 15 residues long. CDR3 protein: CAGSTQVTSTDTQYF. The CDR3 DNA follows: TGTGCCGGCTCAACCCAGGTGACTAGCACAGATACGCAGTATTTT.

The chain recombines TRBV4-1 with TRBJ2-7; perhaps TRBD1 as D (6 bases). From germline, CDR1 is MGHRA and CDR2 YSYEKL. The CDR3 extends over 15 amino acids. Between the trimmed V and J ends, which lost 0 bases and 6 bases, there was a span of 15 bases. Written as DNA, the CDR3 is TGCGCCAGCAGCCAAGAGCCCGGGACACGGTCCGAGCAGTACTTC. Its translation: CASSQEPGTRSEQYF.

There are a few counts of this clonotype. The V and J genes are TRBV20-1 and TRBJ2-7; D unresolved. Trimming took 3 bases from V and 2 from J, leaving 14 bases between them. There are 14 residues in the CDR3. Germline lookup yields CDR1 DFQATT and CDR2 SNEGSKA (reference sequence). The DNA for the CDR3 is TGCAGTGCTAGTTTTCCGGCGGCCACCTACGAGCAGTACTTC. It yields the protein CSASFPAATYEQYF.